A single sample gave rise to the 28 T cell receptor beta chains below, sequenced in a study of cytomegalovirus exposure and HLA in healthy donors. Amplification used 60 Vbeta primers and 13 Jbeta primers. The table came from immunoSEQ multiplex PCR; TCRdb's copy has only in-frame clones and leaves some out. The sample yields 65,000 to 90,000 clones, 65% to 80% seen once. The sequencing sample was made of PBMCs. These receptors were obtained from a man in his 60s in good health and CMV-seronegative.

This clone was seen only a few times. The chain recombines TRBV19 with TRBJ1-5, with 8 bases that match TRBD1. This CDR3 contains 15 residues. Germline V gene sequence: CDR1 LNHDA, CDR2 SQIVND (reference sequence). V trimming: 3 bases; J trimming: 2 bases; junction bases outside the gene matches: 3. CDR3 residues: CASSITDRGNQPQHF. For the CDR3, the DNA is TGTGCCAGTAGTATTACGGACAGGGGCAATCAGCCCCAGCATTTT.

The sample holds a few counts of this clone. This rearrangement joins TRBV5-6 to TRBJ2-7; maybe TRBD2 (5 bases). Per the germline V gene, CDR1 is SGHDT and CDR2 is YYEEEE. This CDR3 spans 12 amino acids. The ends were cut back, 0 bases at V and 6 bases at J, with 7 bases in the middle. Here the CDR3 DNA reads TGTGCCAGCAGCTTGGGAGGACTCGAGCAGTACTTC. Translating gives CASSLGGLEQYF.

The chain recombines TRBV7-9 with TRBJ2-5, with TRBD1 matching 9 bases. The DNA end is a closer match to TRBJ2-7, so the J assignment may be wrong. There are 15 residues in the CDR3. The germline gives CDR1 SEHNR, CDR2 FQNEAQ (reference sequence). The CDR3 sequence: CASSFPGTGIYEQYF. CDR3 bases: TGTGCCAGCAGCTTCCCCGGGACAGGGATCTACGAGCAGTACTTC.

This clone showed up just once. The DNA of the CDR3 is TGTGCCAGCAGCTTACCTAGACAGGGGGGTGTGTACGAGCAGTACTTC. Encoded protein: CASSLPRQGGVYEQYF. This sequence joins TRBV11-3 and TRBJ2-7, with TRBD1 matching over 9 bases. CDR1 is SGHNT and CDR2 is YENEEA in the germline V gene. This CDR3 region has 16 residues. J was trimmed by 4 bases and V by 2 bases; bases with no gene match: 9.

The chain joins TRBV5-1 to TRBJ2-1; 8 positions match TRBD1. This CDR3 has 15 amino acids. From germline, CDR1 is SGHRS and CDR2 YFSETQ. V gave up 4 bases and J gave up 3 bases; unmatched junction bases: 6. In DNA form, the CDR3 reads TGCGCCAGCAGCCCCGGGGACAGGAACTACAATGAGCAGTTCTTC. Encoded protein: CASSPGDRNYNEQFF.

The chain joins TRBV7-9 to TRBJ2-1; 10 nucleotides align to TRBD2. This CDR3 has 16 residues. J was trimmed by 3 bases and V by 4 bases; bases with no gene match: 6. Germline V gene data show CDR1 as SEHNR and CDR2 as FQNEAQ (reference sequence). In DNA form, the CDR3 reads TGTGCCAGCAGCTCCCTGAGCGGGGGGGACTACAATGAGCAGTTCTTC. Protein product: CASSSLSGGDYNEQFF.

The rearrangement joins TRBV30 to TRBJ2-7, with no clear D. V lost 5 bases to trimming and J lost 0 bases, with 14 bases between them. The germline gives CDR1 GTSNPN, CDR2 SVGIG (reference sequence). CDR3 length: 14 amino acids. DNA for the CDR3: TGTGCCTGGGGAAGACACGCGAGCTCCTACGAGCAGTACTTC. Amino acid sequence: CAWGRHASSYEQYF.

The V and J genes are TRBV7-9 and TRBJ1-6; tentatively, D is TRBD1 (5 bases). Germline loops: CDR1 SEHNR, CDR2 FQNEAQ (reference sequence). This CDR3 has 14 amino acids. V was cut by 5 bases and J by 8 bases, with 13 bases left in between. The CDR3 DNA reads TGTGCCAGCAGCGCGGGGGTGCTGGATTCACCCCTCCACTTT. Translation: CASSAGVLDSPLHF. The whole variable domain, remainder taken from reference TRBV7-9 and TRBJ1-6, is DTGVSQNPRHKITKRGQNVTFRCDPISEHNRLYWYRQTLGQGPEFLTYFQNEAQLEKSRLLSDRFSAERPKGSFSTLEIQRTEQGDSAMYLCASSAGVLDSPLHFGNGTRLTVT.

The chain recombines TRBV6-5 with TRBJ2-7; D might be TRBD1 (6 bases). Trimming pared 0 bases from V and 2 bases from J, leaving 14 bases between. The CDR3 is 16 amino acids. Per germline, CDR1 MNHEY and CDR2 SVGAGI. As DNA, the CDR3 is TGTGCCAGCAGTTACTCCTCCGGGACACGGACCTACGAGCAGTACTTC. It codes for CASSYSSGTRTYEQYF.

This chain connects TRBV2 to TRBJ2-7; unclear D gene. Germline V gene data show CDR1 as SNHLY and CDR2 as FYNNEI. With 3 bases removed from V and 4 bases from J, the gap between germline ends came to 10 bases. The CDR3 consists of 13 residues. Written as DNA, the CDR3 is TGTGCCAGCAGTGACGGTGTTTCGTACGAGCAGTACTTC. It specifies CASSDGVSYEQYF.

This clone occurred once. The chain carries TRBV18 and TRBJ1-3, with D possibly matching TRBD1 (5 bases). Trimming removed 3 bases at V and 3 bases at J, with 15 bases between. CDR1 and CDR2 (germline): KGHSH, LQKENI. This CDR3 contains 16 residues. This CDR3 is CASSPAGRQLGNTIYF. The DNA for the CDR3 is TGTGCCAGCTCACCGGCTGGCCGACAGCTTGGAAACACCATATATTTT.

This clone was observed a handful of times. The chain joins TRBV2 to TRBJ2-3; D remains unclear. V was shortened by 3 bases and J by 5 bases, with 6 bases between the two germline ends. The length of the CDR3 is 12 residues. The germline V gene encodes CDR1 SNHLY and CDR2 FYNNEI. In DNA form, the CDR3 reads TGTGCCAGCAGTGAGTCCCGAGATACGCAGTATTTT. Translated: CASSESRDTQYF.

V gene TRBV6-6 combines with J gene TRBJ1-5, with D possibly TRBD1 on 6 matching bases. Trimming removed 4 bases from V and 6 bases from J, with 16 bases in between. Looked up from germline, CDR1 is MNHNY and CDR2 is SVGAGI (reference sequence). CDR3 length equals 15 residues. The CDR3 region has the DNA TGTGCCAGCAGTTCACAGGCGGGAGGGGGTCAGCCCCAGCATTTT. Translated: CASSSQAGGGQPQHF.

V and J are TRBV10-3 and TRBJ2-3; possible D gene TRBD2, 5 bases. V was cut by 0 bases and J by 4 bases, with 8 bases left in between. Germline V CDR1 and CDR2: ENHRY, SYGVKD. CDR3 length: 14 amino acids. The CDR3 spells CAISESAGPDTQYF. CDR3 DNA sequence: TGTGCCATCAGTGAGTCGGCGGGTCCAGATACGCAGTATTTT.

The chain uses TRBV19 and TRBJ2-3; D call uncertain. This CDR3 spans 13 amino acids. Trimming left V 8 bases short and J 2 bases short, with 11 bases between. Germline-derived CDR1 and CDR2 are LNHDA and SQIVND (reference sequence). CDR3 sequence: CASSQYLTDTQYF. The CDR3 DNA reads as TGTGCCAGTTCTCAGTACCTCACAGATACGCAGTATTTT.

J is TRBJ2-1 and V is TRBV5-1, with D possibly TRBD2 on 6 matching bases. Trimming left V 7 bases short and J 4 bases short, with 18 bases between. Germline V CDR1 and CDR2: SGHRS, YFSETQ. The CDR3 has 15 residues. DNA of the CDR3: TGCGCCAGCGCGGAGGGCCCTTCAAGATACAATGAGCAGTTCTTC. Translated: CASAEGPSRYNEQFF. The whole variable domain, remainder taken from reference TRBV5-1 and TRBJ2-1, is KAGVTQTPRYLIKTRGQQVTLSCSPISGHRSVSWYQQTPGQGLQFLFEYFSETQRNKGNFPGRFSGRQFSNSRSEMNVSTLELGDSALYLCASAEGPSRYNEQFFGPGTRLTVL.

The chain employs TRBV10-2 and TRBJ2-3; 10 bases align to TRBD2. V was clipped by 2 bases and J by 2 bases; unmatched bases: 4. The CDR3 has 16 residues. Germline CDR1 is WSHSY and CDR2 is SAAADI. The CDR3 DNA is TGCGCCAGCAGTGAGGCCAGCGGGGGGGTCACAGATACGCAGTATTTT. It yields the protein CASSEASGGVTDTQYF.

The chain couples TRBV6-4 to TRBJ2-1; TRBD1 aligns across 7 bases. V dropped 2 bases and J dropped 1; count of bases not matched to a gene: 5. The CDR3 covers 16 residues. CDR1 and CDR2 (germline): MRHNA, SNTAGT. CDR3 sequence reads: CASSDPDRVSYNEQFF. The CDR3 region has the DNA TGTGCCAGCAGTGACCCTGACAGGGTGTCCTACAATGAGCAGTTCTTC.

This sequence joins TRBV18 and TRBJ2-7; 8 bases line up with TRBD1. This CDR3 spans 14 amino acids. Per germline, CDR1 KGHSH and CDR2 LQKENI. The J segment lost 3 bases and the V segment lost 5 bases, leaving 6 bases of the junction unmatched. The CDR3 loop reads CASSVGQGIYEQYF. DNA of the CDR3: TGTGCCAGCTCAGTAGGACAGGGTATCTACGAGCAGTACTTC.

The V call is TRBV6-4, the J call TRBJ2-5; possible D gene TRBD1, 5 bases. The V gene's germline CDR1 is MRHNA and CDR2 SNTAGT. The CDR3 contains 13 residues. Between the trimmed V and J ends, which lost 4 bases and 4 bases, there was a span of 10 bases. The CDR3 DNA follows: TGTGCCAGCAGTGGGACATCGGGAGAGACCCAGTACTTC. It is translated as CASSGTSGETQYF.

This clone has only a few counts. The rearrangement joins TRBV2 to TRBJ2-7; D possibly corresponds to TRBD1 (5 bases). Trimming cost V 5 bases and J 1 base, with 9 bases left between them. Germline V lookup: CDR1 SNHLY, CDR2 FYNNEI. The CDR3 is 13 residues long. The CDR3 DNA reads TGTGCCAGCAGTTCGACAGAATCCTACGAGCAGTACTTC. It codes for CASSSTESYEQYF.

The chain links TRBV19 to TRBJ2-7; 11 nucleotides agree with TRBD2. Germline V gives CDR1 LNHDA, CDR2 SQIVND (reference sequence). The CDR3 sequence is 16 residues long. V was clipped by 5 bases and J by 1 base; unmatched bases: 7. Here the CDR3 reads CASSFSGGGSSYEQYF. In DNA, the CDR3 is TGTGCCAGTAGTTTTAGCGGGGGGGGCTCTTCCTACGAGCAGTACTTC. Complete variable domain (other parts from reference TRBV19 and TRBJ2-7): DGGITQSPKYLFRKEGQNVTLSCEQNLNHDAMYWYRQDPGQGLRLIYYSQIVNDFQKGDIAEGYSVSREKKESFPLTVTSAQKNPTAFYLCASSFSGGGSSYEQYFGPGTRLTVT.

The CDR3 here is CASSVTESSYNEQFF. CDR3 in DNA: TGTGCCAGCAGCGTAACAGAGAGCTCCTACAATGAGCAGTTCTTC. V is TRBV9 and J is TRBJ2-1; D uncertain. Trimming left V 1 base short and J 0 bases short, with 8 bases between. Germline CDR1 SGDLS, CDR2 YYNGEE. The CDR3 runs 15 residues.

This clone occurred a few times. The chain recombines TRBV21-1 with TRBJ1-1. TRBV21-1 is marked as a pseudogene. The CDR3 loop spans 12 amino acids. The CDR3 loop reads CASSKDCGGAFF. CDR3 coding DNA: TGTGCCAGCAGCAAAGATTGCGGGGGAGCTTTCTTT.

The gene calls are TRBV5-1 and TRBJ1-1; TRBD1 aligns across 8 bases. V was pared by 0 bases and J by 4 bases, with 5 bases of the junction left unmatched. The CDR3 is 15 residues long. Germline V gives CDR1 SGHRS, CDR2 YFSETQ. CDR3 amino acids: CASSLDVRGPTEAFF. The CDR3 nucleotides read TGCGCCAGCAGCTTGGATGTCAGGGGGCCCACTGAAGCTTTCTTT.

This chain joins TRBV7-7 and TRBJ2-3, with 7 bases lining up with TRBD2. The ends lost 5 bases at V and 4 bases at J; junction bases unmatched: 15. The CDR3 is made up of 17 amino acids. The germline CDR1 and CDR2 sequences are SSHAT and FNYEAQ (reference sequence). CDR3 in DNA: TGTGCCAGCAGCCAGACCTGGGGGGGGGACGGCGCAGATACGCAGTATTTT. Translated, it gives CASSQTWGGDGADTQYF. The full variable domain, in which reference TRBV7-7 and TRBJ2-3 provide the parts outside the CDR3, is GAGVSQSPRYKVTKRGQDVTLRCDPISSHATLYWYQQALGQGPEFLTYFNYEAQPDKSGLPSDRFSAERPEGSISTLTIQRTEQRDSAMYRCASSQTWGGDGADTQYFGPGTRLTVL.

The chain employs TRBV4-1 and TRBJ1-1; 8 positions match TRBD1. This CDR3 has 15 residues. The V segment lost 3 bases and the J segment 1 base; nucleotides outside the gene matches: 4. Germline V gene sequence: CDR1 MGHRA, CDR2 YSYEKL. The CDR3 is CASSQYGTGNTEAFF. The DNA for the CDR3 is TGCGCCAGCAGCCAGTATGGGACAGGGAACACTGAAGCTTTCTTT.

The sample holds one count of this clone. J is TRBJ2-1 and V is TRBV6-1; D unclear. Germline loops: CDR1 MNHNS, CDR2 SASEGT. V lost 7 bases, J lost 1 base, and 14 bases lay in between. CDR3 size: 15 residues. The CDR3 protein is CASTVNRGSYNEQFF. The CDR3 nucleotides read TGTGCCAGCACCGTCAATAGAGGATCCTACAATGAGCAGTTCTTC.